This TCR beta chain was retrieved from a study of blood T cell repertoires in COVID-19. Study summary: Acute and convalescent COVID-19 samples came from the United States, Italy and Spain. PBMCs, B-cell-depleted T cells, or T cells were the source of the cDNA or gDNA that made up the material.

Germline values: CDR1 SGHDT, CDR2 YYEEEE. V lost 0 bases and J lost 4; bases outside the gene matches: 4. The CDR3 is 16 residues long. Per the original methods: Reference gene primer amplification yielded estimated nucleated cell counts. Here immunoSEQ multiplex PCR was the method, and the copy in TCRdb shows in-frame clones only, minus some. That table gives V, J and clone size, and the DNA gave D and trimming. The sample includes some 90,000 clones, approximately 85% of them seen just once. The TCR was taken from a human donor in a cohort sampled during active COVID-19. Sequenced material: peripheral blood. The chain combines TRBV5-6 with TRBJ2-5; 12 nucleotides match TRBD1. The CDR3 loop is CASSLARDRGLETQYF. DNA for the CDR3: TGTGCCAGCAGCTTGGCCCGGGACAGGGGGCTAGAGACCCAGTACTTC.